Listed here are 8 T cell receptor beta chains from one sample, sequenced in a study of human T cells and chemical hapten exposure. TCRdb processed the RACE reads anew with MiXCR; each CDR3 protein has one entry. Of roughly 100,000 distinct CDR3 sequences listed, around 10% are singletons. Specified time point: pre-sensitization, week 0. Treatment reported: therapeutic diphenylcyclopropenone sensitization with weekly scalp DPC. Source: whole blood, taken in connection with sensitization to the hapten diphenylcyclopropenone (DPC). The receptor source for this set is a woman in her forties or fifties with alopecia areata. Some clones in this sample may be carry-over from other donors' samples.

CDR3 loop: CASSQGGQGSEQYF. For the CDR3, the DNA is TGCGCCAGCAGCCAAGGGGGACAGGGTTCGGAGCAGTACTTC. V usage is TRBV4-1 and J usage is TRBJ2-7; 9 positions match TRBD1. Germline V gene sequence: CDR1 MGHRA, CDR2 YSYEKL. The CDR3 sequence is 14 residues long. V was pared by 1 base and J by 7 bases, with 5 bases of the junction left unmatched.

The chain links TRBV28 to TRBJ2-7, with D perhaps TRBD1 (6 bases). The germline V and J ends were trimmed by 6 bases and 2 bases, with 17 bases remaining between them. The CDR3 is made up of 15 amino acids. Germline-derived CDR1 and CDR2 are MDHEN and SYDVKM. The CDR3 nucleotides are TGTGCCAGCAGCCCTCGCCGGGACAAGGCCTACGAGCAGTACTTC. This gives the protein CASSPRRDKAYEQYF.

The chain employs TRBV6-5 and TRBJ1-1; D gene ambiguous. This CDR3 has 12 residues. From germline, CDR1 is MNHEY and CDR2 SVGAGI. V was clipped by 5 bases and J by 5 bases, with 9 bases between them. The CDR3 sequence: CASSNRVTEAFF. CDR3 bases: TGTGCCAGCAGTAATAGGGTTACTGAAGCTTTCTTT.

This clonotype was recorded a few times. CDR3 bases: TGTGCCAGCAGCCTCCCTAGCGGGAAAGGCAAAAACATTCAGTACTTC. Amino acids: CASSLPSGKGKNIQYF. The V call is TRBV7-8, the J call TRBJ2-4, with 9 bases that match TRBD2. The CDR3 runs to 16 residues. V lost 5 bases and J lost 3; bases outside the gene matches: 8. Germline V gene data show CDR1 as SGHVS and CDR2 as FQNEAQ.

This clonotype showed up just a few times. The chain is built from TRBV6-2 or TRBV6-3 and TRBJ1-2; D call uncertain. The CDR3 is made up of 14 amino acids. Trimming shortened V by 5 bases and J by 4 bases, and 14 bases separated the two germline ends. CDR1 and CDR2 from the germline V gene are MNHEY and SVGEGT. CDR3 residues: CASSPSGASYGYTF. The CDR3 DNA is TGTGCCAGCAGTCCCTCAGGAGCGAGCTATGGCTACACCTTC.

The V gene is TRBV5-1, the J gene TRBJ2-3, with 9 nucleotides matching TRBD1. The CDR3 contains 21 residues. CDR1 is SGHRS, CDR2 YFSETQ, per germline. V trimming: 0 bases; J trimming: 1 base; junction bases outside the gene matches: 18. In DNA, the CDR3 is TGCGCCAGCAGCTTGGAAAAACAGGGGGCGCTCCGATTAGCCGGCACAGATACGCAGTATTTT. Its translation is CASSLEKQGALRLAGTDTQYF.

CDR3 bases: TGCAGCGTCAAGGACTGGTATAATTCACCCCTCCACTTT. Protein product: CSVKDWYNSPLHF. The chain has TRBV29-1 and TRBJ1-6; D call uncertain. The CDR3 totals 13 residues. Germline V gives CDR1 SQVTM, CDR2 ANQGSEA. Trimming left V 6 bases short and J 4 bases short, with 10 bases between.

This clonotype was seen only a few times. The chain uses TRBV5-4 and TRBJ1-2, with D tentatively TRBD1 (6 bases). Germline CDR1 is SGHNT and CDR2 is YYREEE (reference sequence). This CDR3 has 15 residues. The V and J ends lost 4 bases and 5 bases respectively, with 18 bases between them. CDR3: CASSLSTGRVYGYTF. The CDR3 DNA is TGTGCCAGCAGCCTCTCGACAGGAAGGGTATATGGCTACACCTTC.